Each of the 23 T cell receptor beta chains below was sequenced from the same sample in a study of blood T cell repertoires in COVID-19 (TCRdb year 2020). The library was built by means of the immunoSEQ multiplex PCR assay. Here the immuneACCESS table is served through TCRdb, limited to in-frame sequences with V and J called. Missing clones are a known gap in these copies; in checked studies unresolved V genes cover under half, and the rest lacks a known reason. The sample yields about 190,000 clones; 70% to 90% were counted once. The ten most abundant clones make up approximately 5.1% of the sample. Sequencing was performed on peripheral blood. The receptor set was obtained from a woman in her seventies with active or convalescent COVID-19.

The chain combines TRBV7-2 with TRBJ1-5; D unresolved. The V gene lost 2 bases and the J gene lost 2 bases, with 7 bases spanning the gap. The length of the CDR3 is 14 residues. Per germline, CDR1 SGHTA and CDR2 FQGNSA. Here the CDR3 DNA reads TGTGCCAGCAGCTTATTTACAGGCAATCAGCCCCAGCATTTT. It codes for CASSLFTGNQPQHF. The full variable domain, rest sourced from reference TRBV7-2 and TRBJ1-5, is GAGVSQSPSNKVTEKGKDVELRCDPISGHTALYWYRQSLGQGLEFLIYFQGNSAPDKSGLPSDRFSAERTGGSVSTLTIQRTQQEDSAVYLCASSLFTGNQPQHFGDGTRLSIL.

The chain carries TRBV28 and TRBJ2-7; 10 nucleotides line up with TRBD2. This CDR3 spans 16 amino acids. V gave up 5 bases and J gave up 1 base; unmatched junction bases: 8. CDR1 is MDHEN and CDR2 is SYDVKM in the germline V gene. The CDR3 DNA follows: TGTGCCAGCAGTCCCAGCGGGAGGGCCGGGTCCTACGAGCAGTACTTC. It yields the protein CASSPSGRAGSYEQYF.

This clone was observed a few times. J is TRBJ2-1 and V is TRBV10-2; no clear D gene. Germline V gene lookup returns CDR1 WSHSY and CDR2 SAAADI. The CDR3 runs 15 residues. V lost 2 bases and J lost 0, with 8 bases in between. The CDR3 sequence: CASSEAASSYNEQFF. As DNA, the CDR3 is TGCGCCAGCAGTGAGGCGGCTAGCTCCTACAATGAGCAGTTCTTC.

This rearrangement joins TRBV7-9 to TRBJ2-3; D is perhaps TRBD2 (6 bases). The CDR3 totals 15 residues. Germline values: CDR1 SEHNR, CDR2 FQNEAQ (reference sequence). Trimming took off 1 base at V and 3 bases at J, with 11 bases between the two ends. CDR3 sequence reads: CASSLVAGRTDTQYF. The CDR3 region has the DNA TGTGCCAGCAGCTTAGTGGCAGGGAGGACAGATACGCAGTATTTT.

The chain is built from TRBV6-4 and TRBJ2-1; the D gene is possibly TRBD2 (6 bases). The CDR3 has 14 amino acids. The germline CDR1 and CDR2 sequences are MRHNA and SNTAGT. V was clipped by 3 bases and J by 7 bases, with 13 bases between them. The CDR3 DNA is TGTGCCAGCAGTGAAGGTGTTAGCGGAAATGAGCAGTTCTTC. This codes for CASSEGVSGNEQFF.

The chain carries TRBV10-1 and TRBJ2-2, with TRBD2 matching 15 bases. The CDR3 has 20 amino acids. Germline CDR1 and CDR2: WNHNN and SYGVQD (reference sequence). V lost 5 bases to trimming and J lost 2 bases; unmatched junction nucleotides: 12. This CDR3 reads CASSPRPGLAGGGNTGELFF. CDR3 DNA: TGCGCCAGCAGTCCGAGACCGGGACTAGCGGGAGGTGGAAACACCGGGGAGCTGTTTTTT.

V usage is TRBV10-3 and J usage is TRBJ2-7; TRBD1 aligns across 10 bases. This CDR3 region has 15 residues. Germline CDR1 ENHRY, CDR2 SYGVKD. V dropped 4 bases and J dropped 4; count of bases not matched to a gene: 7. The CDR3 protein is CAISGRDRGSYEQYF. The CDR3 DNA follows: TGTGCCATCAGTGGCCGGGACAGGGGTAGTTACGAGCAGTACTTC.

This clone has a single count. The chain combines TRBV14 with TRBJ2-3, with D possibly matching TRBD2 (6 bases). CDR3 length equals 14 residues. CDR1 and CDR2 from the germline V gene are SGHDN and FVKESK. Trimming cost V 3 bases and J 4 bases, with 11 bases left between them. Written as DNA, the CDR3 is TGTGCCAGCAGCCATTTAGCGGACCCAGATACGCAGTATTTT. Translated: CASSHLADPDTQYF.

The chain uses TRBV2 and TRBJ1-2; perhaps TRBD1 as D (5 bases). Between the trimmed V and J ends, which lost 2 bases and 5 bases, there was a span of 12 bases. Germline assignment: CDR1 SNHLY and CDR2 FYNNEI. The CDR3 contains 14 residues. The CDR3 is CASSENGRTYGYTF. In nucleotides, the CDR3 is TGTGCCAGCAGTGAAAATGGCAGGACATATGGCTACACCTTC.

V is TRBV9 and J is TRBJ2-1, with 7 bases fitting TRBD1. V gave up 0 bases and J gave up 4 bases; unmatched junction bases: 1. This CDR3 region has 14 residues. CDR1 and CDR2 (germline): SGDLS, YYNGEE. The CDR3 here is CASSVGQGYNEQFF. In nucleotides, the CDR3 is TGTGCCAGCAGCGTAGGACAGGGTTACAATGAGCAGTTCTTC.

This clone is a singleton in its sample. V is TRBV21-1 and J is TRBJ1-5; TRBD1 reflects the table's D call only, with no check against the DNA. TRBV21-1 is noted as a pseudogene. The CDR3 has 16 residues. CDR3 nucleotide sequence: TGTGCCAGCTCCAAGCAAATGGACAGGGGTAATCAGCCCCAGCATTTT. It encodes CASSKQMDRGNQPQHF.

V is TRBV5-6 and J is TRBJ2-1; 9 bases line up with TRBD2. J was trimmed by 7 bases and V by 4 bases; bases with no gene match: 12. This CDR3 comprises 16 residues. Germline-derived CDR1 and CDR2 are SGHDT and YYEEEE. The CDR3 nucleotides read TGTGCCAGCAGCCCGACGGTGCTAGCGGGAAAAAATGAGCAGTTCTTC. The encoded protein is CASSPTVLAGKNEQFF. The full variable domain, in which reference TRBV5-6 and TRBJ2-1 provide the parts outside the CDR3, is DAGVTQSPTHLIKTRGQQVTLRCSPKSGHDTVSWYQQALGQGPQFIFQYYEEEERQRGNFPDRFSGHQFPNYSSELNVNALLLGDSALYLCASSPTVLAGKNEQFFGPGTRLTVL.

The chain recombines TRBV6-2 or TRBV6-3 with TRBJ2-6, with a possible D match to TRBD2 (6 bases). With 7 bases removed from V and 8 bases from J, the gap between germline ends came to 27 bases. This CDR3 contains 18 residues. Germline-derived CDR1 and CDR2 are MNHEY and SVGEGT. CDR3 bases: TGTGCCAGCACCCCCCTGAGGCCCGACAGACGGGGGACCAACGTCCTGACTTTC. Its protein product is CASTPLRPDRRGTNVLTF.

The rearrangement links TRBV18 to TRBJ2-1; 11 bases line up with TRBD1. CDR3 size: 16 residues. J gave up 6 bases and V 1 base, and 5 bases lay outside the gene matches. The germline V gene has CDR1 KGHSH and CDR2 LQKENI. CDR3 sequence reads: CASSPLDRGQVNEQFF. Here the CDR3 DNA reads TGTGCCAGCTCACCACTGGACAGGGGGCAGGTCAATGAGCAGTTCTTC. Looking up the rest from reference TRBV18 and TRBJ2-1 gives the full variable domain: NAGVMQNPRHLVRRRGQEARLRCSPMKGHSHVYWYRQLPEEGLKFMVYLQKENIIDESGMPKERFSAEFPKEGPSILRIQQVVRGDSAAYFCASSPLDRGQVNEQFFGPGTRLTVL.

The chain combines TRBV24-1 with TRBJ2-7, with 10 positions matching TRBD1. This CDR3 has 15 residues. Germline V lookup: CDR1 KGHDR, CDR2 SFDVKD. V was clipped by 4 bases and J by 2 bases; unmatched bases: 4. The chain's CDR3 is CATSDHGTGAYEQYF. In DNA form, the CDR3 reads TGTGCCACCAGTGACCACGGGACAGGGGCCTACGAGCAGTACTTC.

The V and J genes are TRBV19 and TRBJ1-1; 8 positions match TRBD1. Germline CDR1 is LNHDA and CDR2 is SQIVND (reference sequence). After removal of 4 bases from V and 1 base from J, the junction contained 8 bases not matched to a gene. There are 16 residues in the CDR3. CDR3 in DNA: TGTGCCAGTAGTAGAGACAGGGGCCTCACGAACACTGAAGCTTTCTTT. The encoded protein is CASSRDRGLTNTEAFF.

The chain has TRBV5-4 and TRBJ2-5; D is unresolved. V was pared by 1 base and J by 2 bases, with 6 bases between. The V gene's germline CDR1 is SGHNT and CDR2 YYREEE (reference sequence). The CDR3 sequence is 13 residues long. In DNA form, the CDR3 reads TGTGCCAGCAGCTTGTCACTACAAGAGACCCAGTACTTC. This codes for CASSLSLQETQYF.

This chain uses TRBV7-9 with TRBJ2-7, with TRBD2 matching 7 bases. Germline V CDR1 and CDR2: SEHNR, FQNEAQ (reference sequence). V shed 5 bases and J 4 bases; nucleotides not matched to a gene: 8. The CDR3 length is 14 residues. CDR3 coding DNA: TGTGCCAGCAGCCTCAGCGGGAAAGTATACGAGCAGTACTTC. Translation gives CASSLSGKVYEQYF.

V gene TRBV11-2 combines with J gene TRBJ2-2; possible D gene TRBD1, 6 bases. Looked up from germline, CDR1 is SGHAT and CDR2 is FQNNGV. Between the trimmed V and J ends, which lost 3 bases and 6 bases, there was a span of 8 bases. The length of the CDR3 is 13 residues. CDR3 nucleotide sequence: TGTGCCAGCAGCTTGACAGGTTCCGGGGAGCTGTTTTTT. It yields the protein CASSLTGSGELFF.

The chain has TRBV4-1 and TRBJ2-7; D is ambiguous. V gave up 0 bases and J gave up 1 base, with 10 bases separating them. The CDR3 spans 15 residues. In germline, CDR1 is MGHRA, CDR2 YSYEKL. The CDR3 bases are TGCGCCAGCAGCCAAGATGTGCCCCGGTCCTACGAGCAGTACTTC. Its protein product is CASSQDVPRSYEQYF.

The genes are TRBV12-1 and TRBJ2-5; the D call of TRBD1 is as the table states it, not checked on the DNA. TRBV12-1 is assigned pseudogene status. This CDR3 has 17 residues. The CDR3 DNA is TGTGCCAGCAGCTTGAAAAACCGGGACAGCTTTTTCGGGGCCCAGTACTTC. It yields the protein CASSLKNRDSFFGAQYF.

CDR3 nucleotide sequence: TGTGCCAGCAGTGAACTAGCGGGATGGGGCTACGAGCAGTACTTC. Its translation is CASSELAGWGYEQYF. This chain joins TRBV6-1 and TRBJ2-7, with TRBD2 matching 9 bases. CDR3 length: 15 amino acids. The germline V gene encodes CDR1 MNHNS and CDR2 SASEGT. V was clipped by 2 bases and J by 3 bases; unmatched bases: 5.

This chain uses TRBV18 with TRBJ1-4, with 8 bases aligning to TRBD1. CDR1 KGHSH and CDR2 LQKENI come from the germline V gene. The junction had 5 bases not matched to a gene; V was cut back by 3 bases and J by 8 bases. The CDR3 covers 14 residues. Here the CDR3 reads CASSPNRGEEKLFF. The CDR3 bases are TGTGCCAGCTCACCGAACAGGGGGGAGGAAAAACTGTTTTTT.